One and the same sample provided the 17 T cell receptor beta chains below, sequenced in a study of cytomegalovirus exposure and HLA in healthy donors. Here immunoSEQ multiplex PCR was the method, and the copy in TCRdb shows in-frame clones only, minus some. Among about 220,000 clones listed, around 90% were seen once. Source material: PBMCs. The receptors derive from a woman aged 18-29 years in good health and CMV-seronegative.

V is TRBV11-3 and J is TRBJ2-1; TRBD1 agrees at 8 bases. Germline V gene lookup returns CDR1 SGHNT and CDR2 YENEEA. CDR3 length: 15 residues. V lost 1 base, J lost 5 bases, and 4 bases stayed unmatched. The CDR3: CASSLVGQAHNEQFF. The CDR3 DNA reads TGTGCCAGCAGCTTAGTGGGACAGGCCCACAATGAGCAGTTCTTC.

CDR3 sequence (DNA): TGTGCCAGCTCACCACCGCTAGCACAGGGTTCCTACAATGAGCAGTTCTTC. It specifies CASSPPLAQGSYNEQFF. The rearrangement uses TRBV18 and TRBJ2-1; TRBD1 is a possible D gene (6 bases). The CDR3 is 17 residues long. Trimming took 0 bases from V and 1 from J, leaving 13 bases between them. Germline CDR1 is KGHSH and CDR2 is LQKENI.

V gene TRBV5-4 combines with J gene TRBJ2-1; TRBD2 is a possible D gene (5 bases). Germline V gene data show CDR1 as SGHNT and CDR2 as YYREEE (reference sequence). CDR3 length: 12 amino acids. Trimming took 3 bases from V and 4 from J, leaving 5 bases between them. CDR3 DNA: TGTGCCAGCAGCTGGGAGTACAATGAGCAGTTCTTC. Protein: CASSWEYNEQFF.

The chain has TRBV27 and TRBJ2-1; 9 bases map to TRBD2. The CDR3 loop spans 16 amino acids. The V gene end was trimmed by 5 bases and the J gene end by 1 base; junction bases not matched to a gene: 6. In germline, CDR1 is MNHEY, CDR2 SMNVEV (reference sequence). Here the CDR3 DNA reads TGTGCCAGCAGTCCCCAGCGGGAGGCGTCCTACAATGAGCAGTTCTTC. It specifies CASSPQREASYNEQFF.

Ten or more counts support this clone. The CDR3: CASSSLAGDSETQYF. Here the CDR3 DNA reads TGTGCCAGTAGTTCCTTAGCGGGAGACAGTGAGACCCAGTACTTC. The chain is built from TRBV19 and TRBJ2-5, with 9 bases aligning to TRBD2. The CDR3 consists of 15 residues. V was clipped by 5 bases and J by 5 bases; unmatched bases: 9. Germline CDR1 reads LNHDA; CDR2 reads SQIVND (reference sequence). Looking up the rest from reference TRBV19 and TRBJ2-5 gives the full variable domain: DGGITQSPKYLFRKEGQNVTLSCEQNLNHDAMYWYRQDPGQGLRLIYYSQIVNDFQKGDIAEGYSVSREKKESFPLTVTSAQKNPTAFYLCASSSLAGDSETQYFGPGTRLLVL.

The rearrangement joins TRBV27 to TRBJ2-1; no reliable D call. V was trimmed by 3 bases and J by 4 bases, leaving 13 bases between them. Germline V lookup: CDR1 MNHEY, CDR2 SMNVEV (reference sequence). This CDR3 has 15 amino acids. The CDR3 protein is CASSFRSVNYNEQFF. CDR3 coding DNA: TGTGCCAGCAGTTTTCGGAGCGTCAATTACAATGAGCAGTTCTTC.

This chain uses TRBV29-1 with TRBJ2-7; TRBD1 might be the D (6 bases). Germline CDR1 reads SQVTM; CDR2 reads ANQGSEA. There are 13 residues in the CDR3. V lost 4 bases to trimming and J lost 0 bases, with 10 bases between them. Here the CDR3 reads CSVVGTISYEQYF. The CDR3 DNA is TGCAGCGTTGTCGGGACAATCTCCTACGAGCAGTACTTC.

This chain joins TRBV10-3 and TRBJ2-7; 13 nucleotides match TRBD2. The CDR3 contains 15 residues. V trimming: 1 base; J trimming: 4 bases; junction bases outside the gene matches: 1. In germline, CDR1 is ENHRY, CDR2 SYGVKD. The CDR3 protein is CAISEWTSGSYEQYF. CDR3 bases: TGTGCCATCAGTGAGTGGACTAGCGGGAGTTACGAGCAGTACTTC.

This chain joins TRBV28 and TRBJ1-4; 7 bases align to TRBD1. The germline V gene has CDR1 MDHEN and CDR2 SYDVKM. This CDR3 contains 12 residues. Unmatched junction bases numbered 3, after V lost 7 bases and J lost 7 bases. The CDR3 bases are TGTGCCAGCAAGGGGGCTGGTGAAAAACTGTTTTTT. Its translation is CASKGAGEKLFF.

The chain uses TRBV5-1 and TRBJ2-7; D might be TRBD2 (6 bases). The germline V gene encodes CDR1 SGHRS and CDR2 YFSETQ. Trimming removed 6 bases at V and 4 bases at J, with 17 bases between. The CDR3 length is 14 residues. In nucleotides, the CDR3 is TGCGCCAGCAACCCCGGGTGGGACTTGTACGAGCAGTACTTC. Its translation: CASNPGWDLYEQYF.

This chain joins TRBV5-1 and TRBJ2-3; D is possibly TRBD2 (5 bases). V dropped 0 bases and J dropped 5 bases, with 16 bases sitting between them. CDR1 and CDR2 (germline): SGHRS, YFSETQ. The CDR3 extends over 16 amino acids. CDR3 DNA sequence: TGCGCCAGCAGCTTGGTTCTAGCCCGGTCGGAAGATACGCAGTATTTT. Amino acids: CASSLVLARSEDTQYF.

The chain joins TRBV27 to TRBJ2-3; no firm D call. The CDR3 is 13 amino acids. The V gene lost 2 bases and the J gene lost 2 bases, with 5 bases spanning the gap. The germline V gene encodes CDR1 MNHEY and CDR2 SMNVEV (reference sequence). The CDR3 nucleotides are TGTGCCAGCAGTTTAGCGGTCACAGATACGCAGTATTTT. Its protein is CASSLAVTDTQYF.

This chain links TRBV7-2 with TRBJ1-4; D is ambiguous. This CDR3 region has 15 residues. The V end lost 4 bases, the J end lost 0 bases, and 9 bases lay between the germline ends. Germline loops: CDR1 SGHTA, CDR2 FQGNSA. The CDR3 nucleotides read TGTGCCAGCAGCTCCGGGGATGCAACTAATGAAAAACTGTTTTTT. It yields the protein CASSSGDATNEKLFF.

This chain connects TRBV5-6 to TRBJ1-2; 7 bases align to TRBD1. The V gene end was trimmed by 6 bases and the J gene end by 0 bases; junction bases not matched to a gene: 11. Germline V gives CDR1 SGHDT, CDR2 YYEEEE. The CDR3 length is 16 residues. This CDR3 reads CASTKTGKETNYGYTF. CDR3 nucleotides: TGTGCCAGCACCAAGACAGGGAAAGAGACTAACTATGGCTACACCTTC.

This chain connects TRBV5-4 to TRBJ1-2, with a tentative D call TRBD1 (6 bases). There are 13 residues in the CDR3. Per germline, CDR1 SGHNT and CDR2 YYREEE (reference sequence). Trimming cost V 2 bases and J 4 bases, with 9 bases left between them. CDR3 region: CASSFTGSYGYTF. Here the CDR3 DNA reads TGTGCCAGCAGCTTTACAGGGAGCTATGGCTACACCTTC.

The CDR3 DNA reads as TGTGCCAGCAGCGTAGGAGGAATCGGCTACGAGCAGTACTTC. Translating it yields CASSVGGIGYEQYF. V usage is TRBV9 and J usage is TRBJ2-7, with D uncertain. CDR3 size: 14 residues. Germline CDR1 and CDR2: SGDLS and YYNGEE. V lost 0 bases and J lost 3, with 10 bases in between.

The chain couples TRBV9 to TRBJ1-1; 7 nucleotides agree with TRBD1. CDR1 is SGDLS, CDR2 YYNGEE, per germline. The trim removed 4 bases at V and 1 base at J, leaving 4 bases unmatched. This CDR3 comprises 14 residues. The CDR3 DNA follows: TGTGCCAGCAGCTCCGGGACAGAGAACACTGAAGCTTTCTTT. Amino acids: CASSSGTENTEAFF.